Following are 10 T cell receptor beta chains from one sample sequenced in a study of immune characterization of retroperitoneal liposarcoma. TCRdb recomputed calls from the PCR reads with MiXCR, one row per CDR3 protein. This sample has about 11,000 distinct CDR3 sequences, with roughly 22% found just once. The specimen was blood. The receptors come from a female donor with retroperitoneal liposarcoma.

This clonotype was detected only a few times. The chain carries TRBV6-5 and TRBJ1-1; possibly TRBD1 for D (6 bases). Germline V gene data show CDR1 as MNHEY and CDR2 as SVGAGI. The V gene lost 3 bases and the J gene lost 5 bases, with 16 bases spanning the gap. This CDR3 is 15 amino acids long. CDR3 loop: CASSYSSRGDTEAFF. CDR3 coding DNA: TGTGCCAGCAGTTATTCATCCAGGGGTGATACTGAAGCTTTCTTT.

This clonotype was seen at least ten times. V gene TRBV7-6 combines with J gene TRBJ2-1, with D perhaps TRBD1 or TRBD2 (5 bases each). The J call is in doubt because the DNA end fits TRBJ2-7 better. The V gene's germline CDR1 is SGHVS and CDR2 FNYEAQ. This CDR3 comprises 14 residues. This CDR3 is CASTRGRDSYEQYF. In DNA, the CDR3 is TGTGCCAGCACCCGGGGCAGGGACTCCTACGAGCAGTACTTC.

Turning to this clonotype: A read error may explain this, as a much larger clone is one base away. The rearrangement joins TRBV6-8 to TRBJ2-3, with 9 bases aligning to TRBD2. Germline CDR1 reads MNHGY; CDR2 reads SAAAGT. The CDR3 is 15 residues long. CDR3 protein: CASSYTSGSIETRYF. The CDR3 bases are TGTGCCAGCAGTTACACTAGCGGGTCTATAGAGACCCGGTACTTC.

This clonotype showed up many times. The chain is built from TRBV7-8 and TRBJ2-1; 7 bases map to TRBD2. Germline V gene lookup returns CDR1 SGHVS and CDR2 FQNEAQ. V shed 3 bases and J 4 bases; nucleotides not matched to a gene: 12. The CDR3 has 17 amino acids. The CDR3 nucleotides are TGTGCCAGCAGCTTCAGTCCGACTAGCATGGAGTACAATGAGCAGTTCTTC. Its protein product is CASSFSPTSMEYNEQFF.

This clonotype was observed a handful of times. This could be a read error, since a much larger clone is one nucleotide away. This chain connects TRBV27 to TRBJ2-1, with D possibly being TRBD2 (7 bases). This CDR3 is built from 16 residues. Trimming removed 0 bases at V and 13 bases at J, with 22 bases between. Germline V gene lookup returns CDR1 MNHEY and CDR2 SMNVEV (reference sequence). In DNA, the CDR3 is TGTGCCAGCAGTTTATCGAGGGGGGGCAGGGAAGAGACCCAGTTCTTC. This encodes CASSLSRGGREETQFF.

This clonotype came up a few times. The V and J genes are TRBV6-5 and TRBJ2-2; 9 nucleotides match TRBD2. The CDR3 contains 15 residues. The junction had 5 bases not matched to a gene; V was cut back by 4 bases and J by 5 bases. The germline CDR1 and CDR2 sequences are MNHEY and SVGAGI. The DNA of the CDR3 is TGTGCCAGCAGTTTCACTAGCGGGTTGACCGGGGAGCTGTTTTTT. Protein sequence: CASSFTSGLTGELFF.

By proportion, this clonotype is medium-sized. The CDR3 nucleotides read TGTGCCAGCAGTCCTCGGAGTTGGGGTCCCTACAATGAGCAGTTCTTC. Its protein product is CASSPRSWGPYNEQFF. The chain carries TRBV12-3 or TRBV12-4 and TRBJ2-1; D remains ambiguous. Trimming took 5 bases from V and 2 from J, leaving 16 bases between them. The CDR3 length is 16 residues.

By proportion, this clonotype is medium-sized. The chain employs TRBV6-5 and TRBJ2-1; 7 nucleotides match TRBD2. The last part of the DNA fits TRBJ2-7 better; the J call may be wrong. Germline CDR1 MNHEY, CDR2 SVGAGI. CDR3 size: 17 residues. The CDR3 region is CASSYTPPASGTYEQYF. DNA of the CDR3: TGTGCCAGCAGTTACACTCCCCCAGCTAGCGGCACCTACGAGCAGTACTTC.

V is TRBV19 and J is TRBJ2-3, with D tentatively TRBD1 or TRBD2 (5 bases each). With 1 base removed from V and 4 bases from J, the gap between germline ends came to 15 bases. Germline loops: CDR1 LNHDA, CDR2 SQIVND (reference sequence). The CDR3 contains 16 residues. CDR3 DNA sequence: TGTGCCAGTAGTATAGTTGGGACCCAAACCGCAGATACGCAGTATTTT. Amino acid sequence: CASSIVGTQTADTQYF.

In this sample, this clonotype turned up many times. The chain carries TRBV11-2 and TRBJ2-7, with 7 nucleotides matching TRBD1. The CDR3 covers 15 residues. Per the germline V gene, CDR1 is SGHAT and CDR2 is FQNNGV. V trimming: 4 bases; J trimming: 3 bases; junction bases outside the gene matches: 9. CDR3 DNA: TGTGCCAGCAGCTCCAGTCTGACAGGGCACTACGAGCAGTACTTC. It is translated as CASSSSLTGHYEQYF.